This T cell receptor (beta chain) was documented in a study of T-cell memory formation after mild COVID-19. Study observations and caveats: Clones that contracted from day 15 to 85 were balanced CD4/CD8, while later expanders leaned CD4+.

V was trimmed by 2 bases and J by 4 bases, leaving 11 bases between them. The CDR3 consists of 14 residues. Germline CDR1 MNHEY, CDR2 SVGAGI. Constant-segment-primed 5'RACE gave TCR alpha and TCR beta cDNA libraries with sample barcodes and UMIs. TCRdb processed the 5' RACE reads anew with MiXCR; each CDR3 protein has one entry. Among 140,000 or so distinct CDR3 sequences listed, 15% to 20% were seen once. This clonotype was observed a handful of times. No antigen is known for it. This clonotype originated in an adult woman who had mild COVID-19 (a few samples of this study predate the infection). Cell type and time point are not known. The chain joins TRBV6-5 to TRBJ1-1; D is perhaps TRBD1 (5 bases). Source material: PBMCs or a T cell subset sorted from them (not recorded which). The CDR3, as DNA: TGTGCCAGCAGTTACCGGGGGGGTGGCACTGAAGCTTTCTTT. It specifies CASSYRGGGTEAFF.